This TCR beta chain was profiled in a study of PD-L1 blockade in urothelial cancer. The table came from immunoSEQ multiplex PCR; TCRdb's copy has only in-frame clones and leaves some out. The sample yields 45,000 to 50,000 clones, around 89% seen once. Germline V gene sequence: CDR1 SGHRS, CDR2 YFSETQ. Trimming took off 0 bases at V and 2 bases at J, with 15 bases between the two ends. The CDR3 consists of 18 residues. The sequenced sample was PBMCs, obtained around atezolizumab (anti-PD-L1) treatment. The clonotype originates from an older man with urothelial cancer. The chain couples TRBV5-1 to TRBJ2-6; D may be TRBD1 (6 bases). DNA for the CDR3: TGCGCCAGCAGCTTGGCATCAGGGGCTAACGCTGGGGCCAACGTCCTGACTTTC. Amino acids: CASSLASGANAGANVLTF.